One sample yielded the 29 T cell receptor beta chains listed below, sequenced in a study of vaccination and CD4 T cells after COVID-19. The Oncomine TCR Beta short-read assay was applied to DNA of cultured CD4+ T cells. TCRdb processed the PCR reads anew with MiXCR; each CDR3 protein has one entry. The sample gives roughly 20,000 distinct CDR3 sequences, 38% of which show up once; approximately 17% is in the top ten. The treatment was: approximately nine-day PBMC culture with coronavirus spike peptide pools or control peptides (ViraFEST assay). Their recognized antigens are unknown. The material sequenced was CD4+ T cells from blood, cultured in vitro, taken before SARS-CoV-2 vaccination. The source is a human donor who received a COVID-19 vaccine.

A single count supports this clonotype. The CDR3 region has the DNA TGTGCCAGTAGTATTAGGATTGAGACTGAAAAACTGTTTTTT. This sequence encodes CASSIRIETEKLFF. This sequence joins TRBV19 and TRBJ1-4; no clear D gene. Germline CDR1 and CDR2: LNHDA and SQIVND (reference sequence). Trimming shortened V by 3 bases and J by 7 bases, and 12 bases separated the two germline ends. The CDR3 is 14 amino acids.

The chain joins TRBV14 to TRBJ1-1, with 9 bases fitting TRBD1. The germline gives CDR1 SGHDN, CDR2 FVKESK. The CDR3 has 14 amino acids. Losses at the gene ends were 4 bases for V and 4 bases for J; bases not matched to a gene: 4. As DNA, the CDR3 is TGTGCCAGCAGCCTCCTGGACAGGGGCACTGAAGCTTTCTTT. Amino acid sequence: CASSLLDRGTEAFF.

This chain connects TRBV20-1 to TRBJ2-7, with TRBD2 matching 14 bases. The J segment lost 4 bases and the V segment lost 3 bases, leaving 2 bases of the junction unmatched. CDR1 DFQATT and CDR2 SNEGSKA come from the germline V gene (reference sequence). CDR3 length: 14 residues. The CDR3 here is CSARGLAGEYEQYF. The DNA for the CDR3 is TGCAGTGCTAGGGGACTAGCGGGGGAATACGAGCAGTACTTC.

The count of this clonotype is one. This CDR3 reads CASSPPRRGAAETQYF. The CDR3 coding sequence is TGCGCCAGCAGCCCCCCGAGGCGGGGGGCAGCAGAGACCCAGTACTTC. The genes are TRBV4-1 and TRBJ2-5, with TRBD2 identical over 8 bases. V trimming: 4 bases; J trimming: 4 bases; junction bases outside the gene matches: 11. The length of the CDR3 is 16 residues. Germline V gives CDR1 MGHRA, CDR2 YSYEKL.

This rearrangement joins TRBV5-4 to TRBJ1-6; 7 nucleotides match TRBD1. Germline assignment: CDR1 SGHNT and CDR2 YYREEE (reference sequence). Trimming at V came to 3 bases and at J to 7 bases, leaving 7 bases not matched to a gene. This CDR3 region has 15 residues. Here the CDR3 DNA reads TGTGCCAGCAGCTCAAATACAGGGGAGAATTCACCCCTCCACTTT. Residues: CASSSNTGENSPLHF.

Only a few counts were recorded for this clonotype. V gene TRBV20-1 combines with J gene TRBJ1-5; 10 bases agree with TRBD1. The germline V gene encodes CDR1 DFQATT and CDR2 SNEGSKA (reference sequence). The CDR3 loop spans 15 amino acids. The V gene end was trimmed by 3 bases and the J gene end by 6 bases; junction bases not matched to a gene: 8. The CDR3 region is CSARISTGGRQPQHF. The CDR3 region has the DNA TGCAGTGCTAGGATCTCGACAGGGGGCCGTCAGCCCCAGCATTTT.

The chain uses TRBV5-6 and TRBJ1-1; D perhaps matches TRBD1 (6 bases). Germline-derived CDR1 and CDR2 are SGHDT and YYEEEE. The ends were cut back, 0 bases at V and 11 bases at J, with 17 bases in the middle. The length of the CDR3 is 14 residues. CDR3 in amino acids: CASSLGPRGPEAFF. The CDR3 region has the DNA TGTGCCAGCAGCTTGGGGCCTCGGGGGCCGGAGGCTTTCTTT.

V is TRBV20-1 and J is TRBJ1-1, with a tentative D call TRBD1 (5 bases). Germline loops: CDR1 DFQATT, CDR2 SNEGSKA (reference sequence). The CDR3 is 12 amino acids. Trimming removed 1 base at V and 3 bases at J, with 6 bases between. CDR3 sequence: CSARGGDTEAFF. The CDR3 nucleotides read TGCAGTGCTAGAGGGGGCGACACTGAAGCTTTCTTT.

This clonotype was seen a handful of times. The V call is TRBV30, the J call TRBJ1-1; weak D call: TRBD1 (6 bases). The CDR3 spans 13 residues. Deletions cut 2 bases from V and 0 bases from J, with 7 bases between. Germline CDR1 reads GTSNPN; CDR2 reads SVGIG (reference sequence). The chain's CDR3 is CAWSYRVNTEAFF. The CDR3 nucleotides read TGTGCCTGGAGTTACAGGGTGAACACTGAAGCTTTCTTT.

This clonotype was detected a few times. DNA for the CDR3: TGTGCCAGCAGTTGGGGGACCCTTCCCGTCGGCAATGAAAAACTGTTTTTT. This translates into CASSWGTLPVGNEKLFF. The rearrangement joins TRBV6-5 to TRBJ1-4; D is possibly TRBD1 (5 bases). The CDR3 is 17 residues long. Germline values: CDR1 MNHEY, CDR2 SVGAGI. V lost 4 bases and J 5 bases, leaving 20 bases between the germline ends.

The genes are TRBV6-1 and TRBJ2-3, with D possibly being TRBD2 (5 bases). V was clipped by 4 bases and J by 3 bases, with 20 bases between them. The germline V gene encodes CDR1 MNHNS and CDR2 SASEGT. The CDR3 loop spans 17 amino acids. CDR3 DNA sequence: TGTGCCAGCAGTGGGTCCCCTCGCCGGGGTTGGACAGATACGCAGTATTTT. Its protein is CASSGSPRRGWTDTQYF.

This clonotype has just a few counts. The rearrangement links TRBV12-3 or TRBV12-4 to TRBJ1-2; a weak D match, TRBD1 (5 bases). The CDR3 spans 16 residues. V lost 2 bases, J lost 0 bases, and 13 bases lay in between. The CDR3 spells CASSLSGRATNYGYTF. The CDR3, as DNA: TGTGCCAGCAGTTTATCGGGCAGGGCAACTAACTATGGCTACACCTTC.

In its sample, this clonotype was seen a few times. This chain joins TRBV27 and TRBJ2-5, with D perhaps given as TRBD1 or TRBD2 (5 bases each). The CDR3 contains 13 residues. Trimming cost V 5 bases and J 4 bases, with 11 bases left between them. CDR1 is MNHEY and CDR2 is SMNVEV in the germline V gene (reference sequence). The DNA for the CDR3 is TGTGCCAGCAGTAGGAAAGGGACAGAGACCCAGTACTTC. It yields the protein CASSRKGTETQYF.

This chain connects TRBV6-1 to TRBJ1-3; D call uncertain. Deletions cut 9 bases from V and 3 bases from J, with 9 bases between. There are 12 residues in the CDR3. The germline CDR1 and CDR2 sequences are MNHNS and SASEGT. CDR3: CARDRNGNTIYF. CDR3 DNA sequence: TGTGCCAGGGATCGCAATGGAAACACCATATATTTT.

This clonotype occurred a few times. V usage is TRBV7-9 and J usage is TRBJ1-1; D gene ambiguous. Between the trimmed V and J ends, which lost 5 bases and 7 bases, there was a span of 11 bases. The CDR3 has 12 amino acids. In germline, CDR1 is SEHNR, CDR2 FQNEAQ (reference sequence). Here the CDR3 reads CASSPRTVEAFF. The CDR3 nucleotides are TGTGCCAGCAGCCCCAGAACAGTTGAAGCTTTCTTT.

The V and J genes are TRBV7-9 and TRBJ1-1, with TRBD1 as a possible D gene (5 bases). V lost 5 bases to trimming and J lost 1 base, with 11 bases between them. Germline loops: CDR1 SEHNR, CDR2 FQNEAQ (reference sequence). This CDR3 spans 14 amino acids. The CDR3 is CASSPGRGNTEAFF. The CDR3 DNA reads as TGTGCCAGCAGCCCGGGACGGGGGAACACTGAAGCTTTCTTT.

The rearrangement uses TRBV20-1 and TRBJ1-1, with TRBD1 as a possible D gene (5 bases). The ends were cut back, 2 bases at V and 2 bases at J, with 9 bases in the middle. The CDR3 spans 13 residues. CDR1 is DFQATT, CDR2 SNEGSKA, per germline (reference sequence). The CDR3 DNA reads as TGCAGTGCTAGATCAGGGCTTAACACTGAAGCTTTCTTT. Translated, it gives CSARSGLNTEAFF.

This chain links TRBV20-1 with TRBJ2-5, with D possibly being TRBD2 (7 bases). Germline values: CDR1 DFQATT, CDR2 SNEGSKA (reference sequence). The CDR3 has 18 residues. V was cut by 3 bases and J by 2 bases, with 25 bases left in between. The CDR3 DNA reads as TGCAGTGCTAGGACGGACCCCATCCGGGGGGCCCTACAAGAGACCCAGTACTTC. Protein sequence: CSARTDPIRGALQETQYF.

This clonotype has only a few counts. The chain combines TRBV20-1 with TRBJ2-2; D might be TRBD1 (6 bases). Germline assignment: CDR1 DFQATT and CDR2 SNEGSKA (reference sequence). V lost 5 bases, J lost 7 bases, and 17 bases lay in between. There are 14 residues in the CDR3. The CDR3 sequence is CSAPQGSSHGELFF. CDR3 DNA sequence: TGCAGTGCTCCCCAGGGGAGTTCGCACGGGGAGCTGTTTTTT.

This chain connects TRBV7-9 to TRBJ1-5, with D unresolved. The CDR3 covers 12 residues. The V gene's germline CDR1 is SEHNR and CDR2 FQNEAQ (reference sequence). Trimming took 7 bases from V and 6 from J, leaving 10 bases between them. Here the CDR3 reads CASTRGSQPQHF. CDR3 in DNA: TGTGCCAGCACCCGAGGAAGTCAGCCCCAGCATTTT.

The CDR3: CASSRGQGREKLFF. CDR3 DNA sequence: TGTGCCAGCAGTAGGGGCCAGGGAAGGGAAAAACTGTTTTTT. V gene TRBV7-9 combines with J gene TRBJ1-4; D might be TRBD1 (5 bases). CDR1 SEHNR and CDR2 FQNEAQ come from the germline V gene (reference sequence). This CDR3 has 14 residues. Trimming left V 6 bases short and J 8 bases short, with 16 bases between.

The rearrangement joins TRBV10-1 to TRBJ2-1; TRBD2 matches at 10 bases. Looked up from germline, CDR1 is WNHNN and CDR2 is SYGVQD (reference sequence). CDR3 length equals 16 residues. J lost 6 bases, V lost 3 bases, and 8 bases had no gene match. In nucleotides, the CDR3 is TGCGCCAGCAGTGATGGTGCTAGCGGGGGTTTCAATGAGCAGTTCTTC. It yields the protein CASSDGASGGFNEQFF.

The CDR3 loop reads CATAPGTNTEAFF. The CDR3 DNA is TGTGCCACCGCCCCGGGTACGAACACTGAAGCTTTCTTT. V gene TRBV2 combines with J gene TRBJ1-1; D is unresolved. Trimming pared 10 bases from V and 1 base from J, leaving 13 bases between. Germline CDR1 and CDR2: SNHLY and FYNNEI. This CDR3 has 13 amino acids.

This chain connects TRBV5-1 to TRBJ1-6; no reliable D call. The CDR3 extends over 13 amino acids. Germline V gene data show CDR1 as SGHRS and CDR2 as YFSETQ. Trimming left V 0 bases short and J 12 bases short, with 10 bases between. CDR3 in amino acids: CASSLEDGEPLHF. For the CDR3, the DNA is TGCGCCAGCAGCTTGGAGGACGGGGAACCCCTCCACTTT.

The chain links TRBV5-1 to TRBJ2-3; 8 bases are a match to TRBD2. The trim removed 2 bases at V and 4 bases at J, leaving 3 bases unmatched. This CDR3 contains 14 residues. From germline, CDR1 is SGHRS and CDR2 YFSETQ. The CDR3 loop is CASSLGAGADTQYF. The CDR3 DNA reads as TGCGCCAGCAGCTTAGGAGCGGGGGCAGATACGCAGTATTTT.

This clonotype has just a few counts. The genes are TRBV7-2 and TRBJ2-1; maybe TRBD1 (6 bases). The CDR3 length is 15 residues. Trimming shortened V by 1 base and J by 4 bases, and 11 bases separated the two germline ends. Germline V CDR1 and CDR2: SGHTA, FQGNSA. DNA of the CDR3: TGTGCCAGCAGCTTAGAGGACAGACAATACAATGAGCAGTTCTTC. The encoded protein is CASSLEDRQYNEQFF.

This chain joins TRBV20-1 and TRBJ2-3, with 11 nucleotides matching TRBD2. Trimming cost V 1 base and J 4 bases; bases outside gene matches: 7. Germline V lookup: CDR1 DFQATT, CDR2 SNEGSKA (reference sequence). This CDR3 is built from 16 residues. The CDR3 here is CSARVSGGANPDTQYF. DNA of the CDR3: TGCAGTGCTAGAGTTAGCGGGGGGGCCAATCCAGATACGCAGTATTTT.

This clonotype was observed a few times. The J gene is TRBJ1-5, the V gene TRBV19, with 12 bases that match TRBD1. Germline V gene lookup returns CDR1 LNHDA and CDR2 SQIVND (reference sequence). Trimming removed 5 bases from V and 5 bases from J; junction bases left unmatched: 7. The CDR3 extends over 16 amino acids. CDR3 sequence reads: CASSPGTGGAYQPQHF. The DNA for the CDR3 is TGTGCCAGTAGTCCAGGGACAGGGGGCGCCTATCAGCCCCAGCATTTT.

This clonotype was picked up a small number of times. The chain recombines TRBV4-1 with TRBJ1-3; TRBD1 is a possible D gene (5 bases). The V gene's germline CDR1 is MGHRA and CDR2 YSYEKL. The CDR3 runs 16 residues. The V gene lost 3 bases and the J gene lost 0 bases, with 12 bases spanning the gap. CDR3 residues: CASSQGDSRSGNTIYF. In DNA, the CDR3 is TGCGCCAGCAGCCAGGGAGACAGCCGCTCTGGAAACACCATATATTTT.